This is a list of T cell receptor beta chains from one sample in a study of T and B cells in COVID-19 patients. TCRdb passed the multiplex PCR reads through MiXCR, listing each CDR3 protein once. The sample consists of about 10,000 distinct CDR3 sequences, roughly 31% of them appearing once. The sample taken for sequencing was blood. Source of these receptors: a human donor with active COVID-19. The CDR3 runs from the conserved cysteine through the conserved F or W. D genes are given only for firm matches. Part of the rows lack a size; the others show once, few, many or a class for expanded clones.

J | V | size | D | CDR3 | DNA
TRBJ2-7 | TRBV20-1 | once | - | CSARGARGTPYEQYF | TGCAGTGCTAGAGGAGCGAGAGGAACTCCCTACGAGCAGTACTTC
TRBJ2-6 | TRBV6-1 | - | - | CASRSTGLSGANVLTF | TGTGCCAGCAGGTCAACAGGACTCTCTGGGGCCAACGTCCTGACTTTC
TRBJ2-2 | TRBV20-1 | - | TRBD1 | CSARYRDRDTGELFF | TGCAGTGCTAGATACCGGGACAGGGACACCGGGGAGCTGTTTTTT
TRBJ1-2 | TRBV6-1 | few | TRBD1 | CASSLEAGGGGYGYTF | TGTGCCAGCAGCCTCGAGGCAGGGGGTGGTGGCTATGGCTACACCTTC
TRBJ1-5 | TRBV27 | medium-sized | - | CASSFRQFSNQPQHF | TGTGCCAGCAGTTTTCGACAGTTTAGCAATCAGCCCCAGCATTTT
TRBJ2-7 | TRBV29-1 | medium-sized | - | CSVEAVDSSSYEQYF | TGCAGCGTTGAGGCAGTCGATTCGAGCTCCTACGAGCAGTACTTC
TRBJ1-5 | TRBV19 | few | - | CASRLSGRNQPQHF | TGTGCCAGTAGGCTCTCGGGGCGCAATCAGCCCCAGCATTTT
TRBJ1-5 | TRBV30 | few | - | CAWSRILDQPQHF | TGTGCCTGGAGTAGGATTTTAGATCAGCCCCAGCATTTT
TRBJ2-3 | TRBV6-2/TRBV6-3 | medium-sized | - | CASSYWGDTQYF | TGTGCCAGCAGTTACTGGGGCGATACGCAGTATTTT
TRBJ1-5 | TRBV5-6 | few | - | CASKKRTGPNQPQHF | TGTGCCAGCAAAAAACGTACAGGGCCAAATCAGCCCCAGCATTTT
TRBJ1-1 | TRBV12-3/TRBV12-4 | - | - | CASSPGPFEAFF | TGTGCCAGCAGCCCCGGACCGTTTGAAGCTTTCTTT
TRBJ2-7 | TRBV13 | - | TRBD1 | CASSFPDRGRHEQYF | TGTGCCAGCAGCTTCCCGGACAGGGGGCGGCACGAGCAGTACTTC
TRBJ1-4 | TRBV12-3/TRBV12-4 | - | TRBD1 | CASRTGDESGKLFF | TGTGCCAGCAGGACAGGGGATGAGTCTGGAAAACTGTTTTTT
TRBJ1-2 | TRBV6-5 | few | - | CASSYSGRNYGYTF | TGTGCCAGCAGTTACAGCGGGCGGAACTATGGCTACACCTTC
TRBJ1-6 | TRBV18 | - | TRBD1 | CASSRDRELSPLHF | TGTGCCAGCTCTCGGGACAGGGAACTGTCACCCCTCCACTTT
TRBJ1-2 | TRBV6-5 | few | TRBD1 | CASIPRGGFGYTF | TGTGCCAGCATCCCACGAGGGGGCTTTGGCTACACCTTC
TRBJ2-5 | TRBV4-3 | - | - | CASSQDLPVGDFQETQYF | TGCGCCAGCAGCCAAGATCTTCCGGTCGGGGACTTCCAAGAGACCCAGTACTTC
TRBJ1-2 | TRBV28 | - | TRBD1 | CASSLLQGAWGYTF | TGTGCCAGCAGTTTATTGCAGGGGGCCTGGGGCTACACCTTC
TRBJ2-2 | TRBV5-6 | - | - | CASSRTRGKTGELFF | TGTGCCAGCAGCCGGACTAGGGGGAAGACCGGGGAGCTGTTTTTT
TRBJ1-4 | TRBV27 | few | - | CAILKAPGQQEKLFF | TGTGCCATTTTAAAGGCACCGGGGCAACAGGAAAAACTGTTTTTT
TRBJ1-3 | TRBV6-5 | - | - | CASSYSGPSSGNTIYF | TGTGCCAGCAGTTACTCGGGTCCTTCCTCTGGAAACACCATATATTTT
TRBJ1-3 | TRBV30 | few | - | CAWSAPRSGSGNTIYF | TGTGCCTGGAGTGCTCCGAGGTCGGGCTCTGGAAACACCATATATTTT
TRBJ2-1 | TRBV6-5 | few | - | CASSEDTALNNEQFF | TGTGCCAGCAGTGAAGACACGGCCCTCAACAATGAGCAGTTCTTC
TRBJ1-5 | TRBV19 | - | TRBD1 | CASRATGDQPQHF | TGTGCCAGTAGGGCGACAGGGGATCAGCCCCAGCATTTT